The entry below gives a single TCR beta chain sequence along with its context. Its recognized antigen is unknown. Per-nucleotide qualities are absent, and no much larger clonotype sits a single base away. This entry comes from a study of Ad26.COV2.S vaccination and SARS-CoV-2 variants (dated by TCRdb to 2020 to 2022). Context from the whole study: Donors in the vaccine arm were drawn from COV1001, a phase I-IIa trial of Ad26.COV2.S in healthy adults that was multicentre, randomized, double-blind and placebo-controlled. Ad26.COV2.S was given intramuscularly at 5x10^10 or 1x10^11 viral particles, as a single shot or as two shots 56 days apart. The specificity and breadth of SARS-CoV-2-reactive T cell receptors after Ad26.COV2.S vaccination were assessed by TCRbeta repertoire sequencing. The TCR-sequenced set comprised around 30 samples: about 19 Ad26.COV2.S vaccine recipients, 5 placebo recipients and 8 SARS-CoV-2 convalescent individuals. Trial participants were randomized into five groups of five: low-dose or high-dose Ad26.COV2.S given once or twice, or placebo on both occasions. Investigators remained blinded to trial group allocation during experiments and outcome assessment. Broader findings and caveats from the paper: After vaccination, substantial breadth of spike-specific CD8+ and CD4+ T cell responses was reported. The study was not powered for comparison of responses between vaccine doses or regimens. It was noted by the authors that total T cell responses may have been underestimated by the TCR breadth and depth analyses. Comparable non-spike TCR breadth was observed between vaccine and placebo recipients, consistent with only spike being contained in the vaccine. Compared with placebo recipients, Ad26.COV2.S recipients showed higher spike-specific TCR breadth (P = 0.0014).

TCRbeta CDR3 regions were sequenced with the immunoSEQ Assay. After extraction, genomic DNA underwent amplification by bias-controlled multiplex PCR, followed by high-throughput sequencing. The study's own analysis went as follows. To quantify the absolute abundance of every unique TCRbeta CDR3 region, sequences were collapsed and filtered. T cell fraction was estimated by normalizing TCRbeta template counts to usable DNA, with usable DNA measured through amplification of reference genes found in all nucleated cells. Repertoire TCRs were annotated as SARS-CoV-2-specific when V gene, CDR3 amino acid sequence and J gene were exactly matched to a known reactive TCR set. The reference SARS-CoV-2 TCR set came from MIRA and was filtered for enrichment in COVID-19-positive ImmuneCODE repertoires, removing public or cross-reactive TCRs. Using the MIRA antigens, annotated TCRs were further analysed by specific ORF or by position within an ORF. Depth was the summed frequency of annotated unique rearrangements, while breadth was defined as annotated unique rearrangements over total unique productive rearrangements. Group comparisons of TCR breadth used two-sided Wilcoxon rank-sum tests. In its TCRdb copy, this immuneACCESS table keeps in-frame sequences only and misses some clones. Where compared with another copy, unresolved V genes explain less than half of these, and the others have no known cause. V, J and clone size are taken as reported in that table, and D and trimming were inferred from the DNA itself. This sample holds 350,000 to 500,000 clones; 90% were observed only once. Jointly, the top ten make up about 4.5% of the sample.

In the paper's terms, the treatment or condition label means: about 20 received Ad26.COV2.S at low or high dose, single or two shots; roughly five received placebo; per-sample allocation not given. Repertoires of vaccine and placebo recipients were sequenced from samples taken on day 63 after the first injection. Cohort 1b enrolled around 23 adults aged 18-55 years at a single site in Boston, USA, between 29 July and 7 August 2020. Ad26.COV2.S was a replication-incompetent adenovirus type 26 vector expressing a prefusion-stabilized SARS-CoV-2 spike protein from the original Wuhan strain. The CDR3 measures 14 amino acids from cysteine to phenylalanine. Just CDR3 DNA is preserved here, 42 bases in frame from base 1. Here V drops 7 bases and J drops 7 bases, and the junction holds 9 bases not matched to any gene. The germline V gene specifies MGHDK as CDR1 and SYGVNS as CDR2.

Sequenced material: peripheral blood, taken in a trial of Ad26.COV2.S vaccine versus placebo. This receptor chain uses TRBV25-1 and TRBJ2-1; a stretch of 8 junction bases matches TRBD2. This TCR was recovered from a person aged 18-65 years who received the Ad26.COV2.S COVID-19 vaccine or a placebo. The nucleotide sequence is given as TGTGCCAGCACCAGCGGGAGAGGCGCAAATGAGCAGTTCTTC. Its protein reads: CASTSGRGANEQFF.